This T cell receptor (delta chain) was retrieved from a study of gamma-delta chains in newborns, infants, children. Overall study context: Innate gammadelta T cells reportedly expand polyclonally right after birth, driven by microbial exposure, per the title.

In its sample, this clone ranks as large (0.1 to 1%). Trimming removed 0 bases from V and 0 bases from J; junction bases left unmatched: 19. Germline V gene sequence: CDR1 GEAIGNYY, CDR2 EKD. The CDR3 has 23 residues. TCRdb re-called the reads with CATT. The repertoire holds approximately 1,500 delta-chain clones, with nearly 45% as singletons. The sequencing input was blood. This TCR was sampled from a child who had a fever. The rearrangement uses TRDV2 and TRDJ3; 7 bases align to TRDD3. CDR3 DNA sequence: TGTGCCTGTGACACCCCAGGCTGGGGGGCGGAAACCCAAAGCTCCTGGGACACCCGACAGATGTTTTTC. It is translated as CACDTPGWGAETQSSWDTRQMFF.